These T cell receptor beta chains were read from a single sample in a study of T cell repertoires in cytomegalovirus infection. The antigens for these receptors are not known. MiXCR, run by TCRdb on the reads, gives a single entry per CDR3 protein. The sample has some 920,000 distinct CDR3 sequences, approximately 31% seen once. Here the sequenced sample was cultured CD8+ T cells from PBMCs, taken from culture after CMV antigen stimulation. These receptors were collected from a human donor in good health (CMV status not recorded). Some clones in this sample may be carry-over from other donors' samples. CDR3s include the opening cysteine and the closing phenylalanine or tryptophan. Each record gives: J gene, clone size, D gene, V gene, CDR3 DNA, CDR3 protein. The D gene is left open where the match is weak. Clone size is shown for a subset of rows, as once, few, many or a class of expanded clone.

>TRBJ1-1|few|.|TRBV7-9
TGTGCCAGCAGCTTAGACGGTCAAGGCCCTGAAGCTTTCTTT
CASSLDGQGPEAFF
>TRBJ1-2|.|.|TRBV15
TGTGCCACCAGCGGACTCACGAGGGATGGCTACACCTTC
CATSGLTRDGYTF
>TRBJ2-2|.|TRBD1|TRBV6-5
TGTGCCAGCGGGGACAGGGGAGAAGCCGGGGAGCCGTTTTTT
CASGDRGEAGEPFF
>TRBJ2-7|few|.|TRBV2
TGTGCCAGCACCATGCTTACCAGTGTGAGTCCCGAGCAGTACTTC
CASTMLTSVSPEQYF
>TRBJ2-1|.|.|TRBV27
TGTGCCAGCAGTTTATTGTGGGGCGATGAGCAGTTCTTC
CASSLLWGDEQFF
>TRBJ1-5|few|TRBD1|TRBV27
TGTGCCAGCAGTTCAGGACAGGAGAATCAGCCCCAGCATTTT
CASSSGQENQPQHF
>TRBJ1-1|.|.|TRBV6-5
TGTGCCAGCAGCCACATGACAGTGGGGAACACTGAAGCTTTCTTT
CASSHMTVGNTEAFF
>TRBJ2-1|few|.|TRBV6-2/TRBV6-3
TGTGCCAGCAGCCTTGACAGCGACCACCCCTACAATGAGCAGTTCTTC
CASSLDSDHPYNEQFF
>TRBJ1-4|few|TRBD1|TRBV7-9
TGTGCCAGCACCCGGGACAGGCAAAATGAAAAACTGTTTTTT
CASTRDRQNEKLFF
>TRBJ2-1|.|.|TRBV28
TGTGCCAGCACCGAGCCCGGTTATGAGCAGTTCTTC
CASTEPGYEQFF
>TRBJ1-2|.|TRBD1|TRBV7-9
TGTGCCAGCAGCTTCCCAGGGGGTTTTCGGGGCTACACCTTC
CASSFPGGFRGYTF
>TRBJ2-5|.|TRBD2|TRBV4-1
TGCGCCAGCAGCCAGTCTGGCGGGGGAGAACAAGAGACCCAGTACTTC
CASSQSGGGEQETQYF
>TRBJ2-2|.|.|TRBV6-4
TGTGCCAGCAGTGACTCGTGGGAAGTTGCCGGGGAGCTGTTTTTT
CASSDSWEVAGELFF
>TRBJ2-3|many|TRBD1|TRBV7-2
TGTGCCAGCAGTTCATCAACCGGGACAGGGGCACCGTGGTTGTATTTT
CASSSSTGTGAPWLYF
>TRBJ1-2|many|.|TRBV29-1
TGCAGCGTTGTTGGGGAGAGCTATGGCTACACCTTC
CSVVGESYGYTF
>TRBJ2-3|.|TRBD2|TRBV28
TGTGCCAGCAGTCGGACTAGCGGGGAACAGTATTTT
CASSRTSGEQYF
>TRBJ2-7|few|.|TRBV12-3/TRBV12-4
TGTGCCAGCAGCAGGCGGAGCTCCTACGAGCAGTACTTC
CASSRRSSYEQYF
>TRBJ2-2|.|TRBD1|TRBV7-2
TGTGCCAGCAGGTTACGGGACAGGCCGAACACCGGGGAGCTGTTTTTT
CASRLRDRPNTGELFF
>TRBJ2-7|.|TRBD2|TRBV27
TGTGCCAGCAGCGAAACGGGACTAGCGACTCGGTACGAGCAGTACTTC
CASSETGLATRYEQYF
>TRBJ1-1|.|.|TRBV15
TGTGCCACCAGCACCAGAGAGAACACTGAAGCTTTCTTT
CATSTRENTEAFF
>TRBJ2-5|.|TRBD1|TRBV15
TGTGCCACCAGCAGAGATTTGGGACAGGGTAGGGTAAAGTACTTC
CATSRDLGQGRVKYF
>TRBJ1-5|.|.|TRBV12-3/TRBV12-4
TGTGCCAGCAGTTTAGATCCAGGGCCACAGCCCCAGCATTTT
CASSLDPGPQPQHF
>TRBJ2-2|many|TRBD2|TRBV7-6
TGTGCCAGCAGCTTATGGAGTAGCGGGGGGGCCAGCACCGGGGAGCTGTTTTTT
CASSLWSSGGASTGELFF
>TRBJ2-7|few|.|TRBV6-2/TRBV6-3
TGTGCCAGCACGGGTGGCGAGACCGGATACGAGCAGTACTTC
CASTGGETGYEQYF
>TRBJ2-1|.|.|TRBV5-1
TGCGCCAGCAGCCCTCTCAGCGGGCCCTACAATGAGCAGTTCTTC
CASSPLSGPYNEQFF
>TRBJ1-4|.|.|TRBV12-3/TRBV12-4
TGTGCCAGCAGTTTAGGCTTATACTGGGGCTCGACTAATGAAAAACTGTTTTTT
CASSLGLYWGSTNEKLFF
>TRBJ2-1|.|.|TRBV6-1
TGTGCCAGCAGTGATTACTACAATGAGCAGTTCTTC
CASSDYYNEQFF
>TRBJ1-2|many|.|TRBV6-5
TGTGCCAGCAGTTACTCGGGGAGATTCTATGGCTACACCTTC
CASSYSGRFYGYTF
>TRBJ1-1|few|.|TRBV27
TGTGCCAGCAGTATTTACGGGATCGCAATAAAGGAGAACACTGAAGCTTTCTTT
CASSIYGIAIKENTEAFF
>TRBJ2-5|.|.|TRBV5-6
TGTGCCAGCAGCTTGGCTAGAAGAGAGACCCAGTACTTC
CASSLARRETQYF
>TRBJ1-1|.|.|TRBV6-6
TGTGCCAGCAGCAATACAGGGACCCCTGAAGCTTTCTTT
CASSNTGTPEAFF
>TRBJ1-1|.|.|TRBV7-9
TGTGCCAGCAGCTTAGCGAGGAAGGCCGAAGCTTTCTTT
CASSLARKAEAFF
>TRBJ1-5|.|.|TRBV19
TGTGCCAGTAGTATAGAGGGTATTAGAGGGTATCAGCCCCAGCATTTT
CASSIEGIRGYQPQHF
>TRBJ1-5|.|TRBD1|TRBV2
TGTGCCAGCAGTGAAGAAGGGGACAGGGTCTTGGGTCAGCCCCAGCATTTT
CASSEEGDRVLGQPQHF
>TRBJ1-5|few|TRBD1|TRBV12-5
TGTGCTAGTGGTTTCTTCGGGGACAGTTACAATCAGCCCCAGCATTTT
CASGFFGDSYNQPQHF
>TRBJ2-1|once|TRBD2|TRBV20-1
TGCAGTGCTAGACGGCGGGGGGGGTGGGATGAGCAGTTCTTC
CSARRRGGWDEQFF
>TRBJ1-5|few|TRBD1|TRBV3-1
TGTGCCAGCGGGACAGGCGGTAGTCAGCCCCAGCATTTT
CASGTGGSQPQHF
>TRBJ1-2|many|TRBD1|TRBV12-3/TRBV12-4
TGTGCCAGCATGACAATTGGGACAGGGGTACGGCTTAACTATGGCTACACCTTC
CASMTIGTGVRLNYGYTF
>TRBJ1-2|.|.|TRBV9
TGTGCCAGCCGCACCACGGGCCGGGGCTACACCTTC
CASRTTGRGYTF
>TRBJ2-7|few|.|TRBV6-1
TGTGCCAGCAGTGAAGTGCCTTACAACCACTACGAGCAGTACTTC
CASSEVPYNHYEQYF
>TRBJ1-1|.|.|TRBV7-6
TGTGCCAGCAGCTTAGCGGAAGGAGATACCACTGAAGCTTTCTTT
CASSLAEGDTTEAFF
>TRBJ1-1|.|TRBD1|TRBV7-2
TGTGCCAGCAGCTTAAAGGGCAGGGGGGCTTTCTTT
CASSLKGRGAFF
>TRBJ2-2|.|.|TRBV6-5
TGTGCCAGCACCTTCCGGGACACCGGGGAGCTGTTTTTT
CASTFRDTGELFF
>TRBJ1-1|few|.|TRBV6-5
TGTGCCAGCAGTTACTCGGGGGGGGCCCCAGAAGCTTTCTTT
CASSYSGGAPEAFF
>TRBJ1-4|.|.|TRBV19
TGTGCCAGTAGTTTCAGGGAGGTTAATGAAAAACTGTTTTTT
CASSFREVNEKLFF